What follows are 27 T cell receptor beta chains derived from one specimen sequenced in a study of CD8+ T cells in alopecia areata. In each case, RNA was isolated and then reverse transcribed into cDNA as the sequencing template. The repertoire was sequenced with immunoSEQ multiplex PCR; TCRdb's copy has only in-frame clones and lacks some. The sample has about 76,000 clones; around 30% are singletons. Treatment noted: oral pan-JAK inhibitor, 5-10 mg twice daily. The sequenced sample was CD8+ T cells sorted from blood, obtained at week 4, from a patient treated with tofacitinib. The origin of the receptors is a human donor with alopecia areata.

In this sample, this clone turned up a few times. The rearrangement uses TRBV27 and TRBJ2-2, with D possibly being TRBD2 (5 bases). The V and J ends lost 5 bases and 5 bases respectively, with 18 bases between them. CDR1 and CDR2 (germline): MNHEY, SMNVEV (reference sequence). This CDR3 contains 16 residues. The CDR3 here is CASSSMRSRGTGELFF. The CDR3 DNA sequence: TGTGCCAGCAGTAGCATGAGGAGCCGGGGAACCGGGGAGCTGTTTTTT.

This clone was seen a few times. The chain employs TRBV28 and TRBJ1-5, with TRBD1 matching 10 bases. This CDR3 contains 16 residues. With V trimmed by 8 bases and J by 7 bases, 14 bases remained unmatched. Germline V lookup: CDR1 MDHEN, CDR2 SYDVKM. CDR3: CASRDRDRGLQQPQHF. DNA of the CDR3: TGTGCCAGCCGCGACCGGGACAGGGGACTACAACAGCCCCAGCATTTT.

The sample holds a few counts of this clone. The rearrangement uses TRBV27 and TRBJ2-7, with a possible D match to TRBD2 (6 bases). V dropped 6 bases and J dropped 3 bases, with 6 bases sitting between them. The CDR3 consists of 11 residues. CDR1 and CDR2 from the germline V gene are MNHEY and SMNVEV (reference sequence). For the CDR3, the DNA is TGTGCCAGCAGGGAGGGCTACGAGCAGTACTTC. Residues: CASREGYEQYF.

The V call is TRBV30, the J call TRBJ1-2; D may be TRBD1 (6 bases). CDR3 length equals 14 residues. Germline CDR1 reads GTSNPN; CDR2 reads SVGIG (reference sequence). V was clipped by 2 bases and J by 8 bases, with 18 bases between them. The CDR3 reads CAWSPTHGGQGYTF. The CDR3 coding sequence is TGTGCCTGGAGTCCAACCCACGGGGGCCAAGGCTACACCTTC.

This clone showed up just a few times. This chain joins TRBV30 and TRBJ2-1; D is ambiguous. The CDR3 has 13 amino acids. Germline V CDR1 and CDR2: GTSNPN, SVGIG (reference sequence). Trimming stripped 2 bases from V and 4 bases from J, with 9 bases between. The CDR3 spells CAWSRSAYNEQFF. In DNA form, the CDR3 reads TGTGCCTGGAGTAGGAGCGCTTACAATGAGCAGTTCTTC. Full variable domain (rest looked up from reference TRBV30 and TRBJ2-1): SQTIHQWPATLVQPVGSPLSLECTVEGTSNPNLYWYRQAAGRGLQLLFYSVGIGQISSEVPQNLSASRPQDRQFILSSKKLLLSDSGFYLCAWSRSAYNEQFFGPGTRLTVL.

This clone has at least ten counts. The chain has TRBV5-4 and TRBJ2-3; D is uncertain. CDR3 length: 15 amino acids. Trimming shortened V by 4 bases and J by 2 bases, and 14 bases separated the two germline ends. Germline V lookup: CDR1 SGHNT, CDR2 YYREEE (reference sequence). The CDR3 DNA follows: TGTGCCAGCAGCCGCCCCAACAGAACCACAGATACGCAGTATTTT. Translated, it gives CASSRPNRTTDTQYF.

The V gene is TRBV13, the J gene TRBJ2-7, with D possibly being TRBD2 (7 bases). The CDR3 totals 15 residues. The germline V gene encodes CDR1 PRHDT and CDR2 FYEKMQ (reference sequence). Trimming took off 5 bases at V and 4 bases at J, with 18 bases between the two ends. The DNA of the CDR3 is TGTGCCAGCAGCCACGGCGGGGGCGGTAGGTACGAGCAGTACTTC. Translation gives CASSHGGGGRYEQYF.

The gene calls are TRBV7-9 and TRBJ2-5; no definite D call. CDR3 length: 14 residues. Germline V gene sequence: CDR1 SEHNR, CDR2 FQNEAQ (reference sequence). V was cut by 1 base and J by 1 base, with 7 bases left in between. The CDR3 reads CASSLVGSQETQYF. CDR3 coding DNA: TGTGCCAGCAGCTTAGTCGGCAGCCAAGAGACCCAGTACTTC.

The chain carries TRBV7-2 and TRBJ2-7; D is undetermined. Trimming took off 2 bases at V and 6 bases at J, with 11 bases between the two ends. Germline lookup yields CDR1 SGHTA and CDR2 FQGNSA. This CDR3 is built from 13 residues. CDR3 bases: TGTGCCAGCAGCTTAAGACTGAGTCGCGAGCAGTACTTC. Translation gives CASSLRLSREQYF.

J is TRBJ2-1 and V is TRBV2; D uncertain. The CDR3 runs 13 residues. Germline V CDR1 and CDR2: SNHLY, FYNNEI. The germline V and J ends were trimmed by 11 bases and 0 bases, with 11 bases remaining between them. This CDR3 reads CAESMGSYNEQFF. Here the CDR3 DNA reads TGTGCCGAGTCGATGGGCTCCTACAATGAGCAGTTCTTC.

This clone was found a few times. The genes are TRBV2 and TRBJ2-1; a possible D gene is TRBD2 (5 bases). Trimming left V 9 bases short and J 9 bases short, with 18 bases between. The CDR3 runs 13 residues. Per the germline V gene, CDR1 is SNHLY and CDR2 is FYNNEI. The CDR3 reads CASTPRVGFEQFF. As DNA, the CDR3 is TGTGCCAGTACCCCGAGGGTCGGGTTTGAGCAGTTCTTC.

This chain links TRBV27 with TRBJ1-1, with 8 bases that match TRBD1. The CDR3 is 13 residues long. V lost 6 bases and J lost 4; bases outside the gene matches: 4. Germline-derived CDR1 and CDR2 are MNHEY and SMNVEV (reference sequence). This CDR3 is CASRDRVATEAFF. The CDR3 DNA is TGTGCCAGCAGGGACAGGGTGGCCACTGAAGCTTTCTTT.

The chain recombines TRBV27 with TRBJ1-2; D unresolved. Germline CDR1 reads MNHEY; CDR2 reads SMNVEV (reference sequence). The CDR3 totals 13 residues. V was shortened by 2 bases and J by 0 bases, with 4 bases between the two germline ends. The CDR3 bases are TGTGCCAGCAGTTTAACAGCTAACTATGGCTACACCTTC. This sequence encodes CASSLTANYGYTF.

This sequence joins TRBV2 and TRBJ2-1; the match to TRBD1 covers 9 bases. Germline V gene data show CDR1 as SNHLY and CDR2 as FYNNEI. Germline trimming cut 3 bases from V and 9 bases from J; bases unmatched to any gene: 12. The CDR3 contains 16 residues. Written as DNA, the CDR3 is TGTGCCAGCAGTGACCTACGGGGACAGGGTAAGGGTGAGCAGTTCTTC. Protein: CASSDLRGQGKGEQFF.

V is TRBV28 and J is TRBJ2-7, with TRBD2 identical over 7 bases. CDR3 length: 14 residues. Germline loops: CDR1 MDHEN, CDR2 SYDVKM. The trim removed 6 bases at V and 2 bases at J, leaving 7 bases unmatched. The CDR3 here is CASRTAGTAYEQYF. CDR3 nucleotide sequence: TGTGCCAGCAGGACAGCGGGGACCGCCTACGAGCAGTACTTC.

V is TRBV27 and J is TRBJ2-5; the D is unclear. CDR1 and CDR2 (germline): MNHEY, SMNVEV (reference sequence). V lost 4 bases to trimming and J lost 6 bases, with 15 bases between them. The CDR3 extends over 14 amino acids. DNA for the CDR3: TGTGCCAGCAGTTCTAGAGGTAGCTGGAAGACCCAGTACTTC. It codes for CASSSRGSWKTQYF.

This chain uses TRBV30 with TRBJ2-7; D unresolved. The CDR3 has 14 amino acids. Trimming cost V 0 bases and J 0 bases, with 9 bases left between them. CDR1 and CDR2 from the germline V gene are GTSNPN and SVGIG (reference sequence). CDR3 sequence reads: CAWSVTTSSYEQYF. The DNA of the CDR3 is TGTGCCTGGAGTGTAACCACGAGCTCCTACGAGCAGTACTTC.

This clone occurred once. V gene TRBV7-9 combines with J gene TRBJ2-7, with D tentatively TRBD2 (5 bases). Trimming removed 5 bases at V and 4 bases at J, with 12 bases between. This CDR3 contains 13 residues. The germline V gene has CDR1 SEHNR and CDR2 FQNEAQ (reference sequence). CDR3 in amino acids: CASSRIWEYEQYF. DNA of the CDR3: TGTGCCAGCAGCCGGATCTGGGAGTACGAGCAGTACTTC.

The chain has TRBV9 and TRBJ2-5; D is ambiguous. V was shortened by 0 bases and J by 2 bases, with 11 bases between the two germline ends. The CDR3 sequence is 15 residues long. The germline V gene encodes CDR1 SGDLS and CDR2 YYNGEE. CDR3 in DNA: TGTGCCAGCAGCGTAGACGGAGCCCTTCAAGAGACCCAGTACTTC. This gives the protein CASSVDGALQETQYF.

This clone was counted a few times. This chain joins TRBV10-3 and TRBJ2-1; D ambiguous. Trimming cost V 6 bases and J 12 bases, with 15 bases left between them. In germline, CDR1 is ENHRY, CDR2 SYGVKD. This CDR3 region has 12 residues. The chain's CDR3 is CAISEVEGMQFF. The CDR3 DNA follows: TGTGCCATCAGCGAAGTTGAAGGGATGCAGTTCTTC.

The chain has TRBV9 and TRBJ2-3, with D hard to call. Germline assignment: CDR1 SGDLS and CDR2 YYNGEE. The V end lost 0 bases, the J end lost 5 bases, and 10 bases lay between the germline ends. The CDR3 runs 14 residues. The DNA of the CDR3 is TGTGCCAGCAGCGTAGGACTGAGAGGAGATACGCAGTATTTT. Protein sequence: CASSVGLRGDTQYF.

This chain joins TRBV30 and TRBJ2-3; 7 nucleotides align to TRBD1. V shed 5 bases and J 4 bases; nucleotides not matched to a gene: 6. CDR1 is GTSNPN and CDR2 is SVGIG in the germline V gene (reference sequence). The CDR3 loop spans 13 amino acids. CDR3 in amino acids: CAWGQGVADTQYF. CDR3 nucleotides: TGTGCCTGGGGGCAGGGGGTGGCAGATACGCAGTATTTT.

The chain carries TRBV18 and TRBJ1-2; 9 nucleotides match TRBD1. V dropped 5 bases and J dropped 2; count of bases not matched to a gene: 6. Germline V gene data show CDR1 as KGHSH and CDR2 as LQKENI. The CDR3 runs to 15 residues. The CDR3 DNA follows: TGTGCCAGCTCAACTGGACAGGGGCTAAACTATGGCTACACCTTC. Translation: CASSTGQGLNYGYTF.

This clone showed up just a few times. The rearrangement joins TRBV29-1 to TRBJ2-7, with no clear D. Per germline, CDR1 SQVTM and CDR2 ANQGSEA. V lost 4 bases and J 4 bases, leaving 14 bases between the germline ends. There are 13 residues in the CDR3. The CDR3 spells CSVVWFSAYEQYF. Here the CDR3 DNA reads TGCAGCGTTGTTTGGTTCTCGGCTTACGAGCAGTACTTC.

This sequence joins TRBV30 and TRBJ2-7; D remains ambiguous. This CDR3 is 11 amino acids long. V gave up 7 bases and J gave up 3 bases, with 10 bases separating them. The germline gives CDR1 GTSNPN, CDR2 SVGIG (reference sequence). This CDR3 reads CAYQDNYEQYF. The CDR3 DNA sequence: TGTGCCTACCAAGACAACTACGAGCAGTACTTC.

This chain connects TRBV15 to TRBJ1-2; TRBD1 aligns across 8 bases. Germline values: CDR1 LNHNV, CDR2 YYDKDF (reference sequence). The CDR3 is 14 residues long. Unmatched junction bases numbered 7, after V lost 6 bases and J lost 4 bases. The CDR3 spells CATRIDRGGYGYTF. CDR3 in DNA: TGTGCCACCAGGATAGACAGGGGAGGCTATGGCTACACCTTC.

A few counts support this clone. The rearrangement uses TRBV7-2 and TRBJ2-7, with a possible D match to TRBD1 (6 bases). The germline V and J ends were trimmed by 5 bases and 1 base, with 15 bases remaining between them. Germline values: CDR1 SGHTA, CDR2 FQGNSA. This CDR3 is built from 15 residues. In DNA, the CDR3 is TGTGCCAGCAGCCAACCTAAACAGGGATCCTACGAGCAGTACTTC. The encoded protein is CASSQPKQGSYEQYF.